These T cell receptor beta chains were read from a single sample in a study of T cells in narcolepsy. This table comes from immunoSEQ multiplex PCR, and its TCRdb copy is limited to in-frame clones, with some not included. The sample shows tens of thousands of clones, around 86% of them seen only once. Material: CD45RA- memory CD4+ T cells from PBMCs. The receptors stem from a human donor with narcolepsy. CDR3s include the opening cysteine and the closing phenylalanine or tryptophan.

V gene: TRBV10-3; J gene: TRBJ1-6; CDR3 protein: CAISRGGTDNSPLHF
V gene: TRBV2; J gene: TRBJ2-3; CDR3 protein: CASSPLATPAITDTQYF
V gene: TRBV5-1; J gene: TRBJ2-2; CDR3 protein: CASSLESGADGTGELFF
V gene: TRBV28; J gene: TRBJ1-2; CDR3 protein: CASRGTGTSRGYTF
V gene: TRBV9; J gene: TRBJ2-1; CDR3 protein: CASSVLAGGHEQFF
V gene: TRBV5-1; J gene: TRBJ1-2; CDR3 protein: CASSFETGGNYGYTF
V gene: TRBV9; J gene: TRBJ1-1; CDR3 protein: CASSAGVGTEAFF
V gene: TRBV30; J gene: TRBJ2-1; CDR3 protein: CAWRKQGAWNEQFF
V gene: TRBV7-9; J gene: TRBJ2-4; CDR3 protein: CASSISWGKNIQYF
V gene: TRBV16; J gene: TRBJ1-5; CDR3 protein: CASSQSTSGVRQPQHF
V gene: TRBV12-5; J gene: TRBJ2-5; CDR3 protein: CASGFQSGTGGGETQYF
V gene: TRBV19; J gene: TRBJ1-1; CDR3 protein: CASSPRTGMNTEAFF
V gene: TRBV28; J gene: TRBJ1-4; CDR3 protein: CASRSTGRETNEKLFF
V gene: TRBV6-6; J gene: TRBJ2-2; CDR3 protein: CASSYPGLNTGELFF
V gene: TRBV5-8; J gene: TRBJ1-1; CDR3 protein: CASSKGGGSMNTEAFF
V gene: TRBV6-5; J gene: TRBJ2-1; CDR3 protein: CASRKVGEQFF
V gene: TRBV6-5; J gene: TRBJ2-7; CDR3 protein: CASRSLAGGRLEQYF
V gene: TRBV6-6; J gene: TRBJ1-1; CDR3 protein: CASGGGLNTEAFF
V gene: TRBV7-7; J gene: TRBJ2-7; CDR3 protein: CATSGKANLSYEQYF
V gene: TRBV11-2; J gene: TRBJ2-7; CDR3 protein: CASSRPVGGSYEQYF
V gene: TRBV2; J gene: TRBJ1-5; CDR3 protein: CASSEAYWGAGQPQHF
V gene: TRBV18; J gene: TRBJ2-7; CDR3 protein: CASSRGAGEQYF
V gene: TRBV30; J gene: TRBJ1-2; CDR3 protein: CAWSGNFYGYTF
V gene: TRBV19; J gene: TRBJ1-1; CDR3 protein: CASSIGWADTEAFF
V gene: TRBV5-4; J gene: TRBJ2-7; CDR3 protein: CASSDGGSYEQYF
V gene: TRBV28; J gene: TRBJ1-5; CDR3 protein: CASRIQGQAGQPQHF